This paragraph covers one T cell receptor beta chain sequence. Its target is unknown. This specimen belongs to a study of chemoradiotherapy in HPV16-positive cancers. Across the whole study: Functional T-cell assays on a couple of HPV16-positive patients' cells defined candidate HPV-specific clones and common TCR motifs.

Study findings and constraints: Non-HPV-specific T cells did not expand in tumors during treatment, whereas candidate HPV-specific clones and E7-related motifs did. HPV-responsive T-cell expansion during chemoradiotherapy was linked to improved recurrence-free survival in HPV16-positive patients.

Repertoires were sampled repeatedly during chemoradiotherapy. Clones were read by immunoSEQ multiplex PCR, and TCRdb kept only the in-frame ones, dropping some. The sample records 25,000 to 35,000 clones, approximately 88% being singletons. The sequence came from a human donor with HPV-associated anogenital cancer. The sample was blood, taken from a patient who underwent chemoradiotherapy.

The CDR3 protein is CASSEPSAGMNTEAFF. CDR3 in DNA: TGTGCCAGCAGCGAACCCAGCGCCGGAATGAACACTGAAGCTTTCTTT. V and J are TRBV7-9 and TRBJ1-1; no clear D. This CDR3 has 16 residues. V was clipped by 5 bases and J by 0 bases, with 16 bases between them. Germline V gene lookup returns CDR1 SEHNR and CDR2 FQNEAQ (reference sequence).